The 24 T cell receptor beta chains presented below share a single source sample, sequenced in a study of cytomegalovirus exposure and HLA in healthy donors. The PCR was carried out with 60 Vbeta primers and 13 Jbeta primers. Here immunoSEQ multiplex PCR was the method, and the copy in TCRdb shows in-frame clones only, minus some. This listing includes about 110,000 clones. The sequenced sample consisted of PBMCs. The origin of the receptors is a young man in good health and CMV-seronegative.

This chain connects TRBV19 to TRBJ1-6; possibly TRBD1 for D (6 bases). Germline V lookup: CDR1 LNHDA, CDR2 SQIVND (reference sequence). This CDR3 has 13 amino acids. The V gene lost 5 bases and the J gene lost 11 bases, with 13 bases spanning the gap. For the CDR3, the DNA is TGTGCCAGTAGTGAGGACAGTCAAACACCCCTCCACTTT. Translation gives CASSEDSQTPLHF.

The gene calls are TRBV27 and TRBJ2-5; 9 bases match TRBD2. Unmatched junction bases numbered 10, after V lost 7 bases and J lost 1 base. The CDR3 loop spans 16 amino acids. Germline V gene sequence: CDR1 MNHEY, CDR2 SMNVEV (reference sequence). For the CDR3, the DNA is TGTGCCAGCAAGGCGGGGGGGAAGGGAGCCCAAGAGACCCAGTACTTC. Translated, it gives CASKAGGKGAQETQYF.

The chain has TRBV28 and TRBJ1-1; D is ambiguous. With 4 bases removed from V and 9 bases from J, the gap between germline ends came to 12 bases. CDR1 is MDHEN and CDR2 is SYDVKM in the germline V gene. The CDR3 is made up of 12 amino acids. The DNA of the CDR3 is TGTGCCAGCAGTTACTCTTCCCCCAAAGCTTTCTTT. It encodes CASSYSSPKAFF. Full variable domain (rest looked up from reference TRBV28 and TRBJ1-1): DVKVTQSSRYLVKRTGEKVFLECVQDMDHENMFWYRQDPGLGLRLIYFSYDVKMKEKGDIPEGYSVSREKKERFSLILESASTNQTSMYLCASSYSSPKAFFGQGTRLTVV.

V is TRBV6-5 and J is TRBJ2-2, with 8 bases identical to TRBD2. This CDR3 comprises 14 residues. The V gene end was trimmed by 5 bases and the J gene end by 4 bases; junction bases not matched to a gene: 3. CDR1 MNHEY and CDR2 SVGAGI come from the germline V gene. The CDR3 region is CASSDAGGTGELFF. CDR3 in DNA: TGTGCCAGCAGTGACGCGGGGGGCACCGGGGAGCTGTTTTTT.

The chain employs TRBV19 and TRBJ2-7, with a weak D call TRBD2 (6 bases). Germline-derived CDR1 and CDR2 are LNHDA and SQIVND (reference sequence). This CDR3 is 14 amino acids long. V was trimmed by 1 base and J by 5 bases, leaving 12 bases between them. The CDR3 is CASSIAGVTHEQYF. DNA of the CDR3: TGTGCCAGTAGTATAGCGGGGGTTACCCACGAGCAGTACTTC.

V and J are TRBV7-2 and TRBJ2-1, with D perhaps TRBD2 (5 bases). CDR1 is SGHTA and CDR2 is FQGNSA in the germline V gene. Trimming took 5 bases from V and 10 from J, leaving 18 bases between them. The CDR3 has 14 amino acids. DNA for the CDR3: TGTGCCAGCAGCCCTGAGACCCTAGCCCCCGAGCAGTTCTTC. It is translated as CASSPETLAPEQFF. Drawing the rest from reference TRBV7-2 and TRBJ2-1, the complete variable domain is GAGVSQSPSNKVTEKGKDVELRCDPISGHTALYWYRQSLGQGLEFLIYFQGNSAPDKSGLPSDRFSAERTGGSVSTLTIQRTQQEDSAVYLCASSPETLAPEQFFGPGTRLTVL.

V and J are TRBV7-8 and TRBJ1-1; tentatively, D is TRBD1 (6 bases). The CDR3 has 14 amino acids. Looked up from germline, CDR1 is SGHVS and CDR2 is FQNEAQ. V lost 5 bases and J lost 5, with 15 bases in between. The CDR3 region is CASSRIQGGTEAFF. The CDR3 DNA is TGTGCCAGCAGCCGGATACAGGGAGGGACTGAAGCTTTCTTT. Full variable domain (rest looked up from reference TRBV7-8 and TRBJ1-1): GAGVSQSPRYKVAKRGQDVALRCDPISGHVSLFWYQQALGQGPEFLTYFQNEAQLDKSGLPSDRFFAERPEGSVSTLKIQRTQQEDSAVYLCASSRIQGGTEAFFGQGTRLTVV.

This chain joins TRBV5-6 and TRBJ1-2; D is ambiguous. With 4 bases removed from V and 2 bases from J, the gap between germline ends came to 15 bases. There are 15 residues in the CDR3. Germline V gene data show CDR1 as SGHDT and CDR2 as YYEEEE. CDR3 sequence (DNA): TGTGCCAGCAGCCGGAGCGGCGCTTTCAACTATGGCTACACCTTC. Its translation: CASSRSGAFNYGYTF.

V and J are TRBV9 and TRBJ2-1, with 7 bases that match TRBD2. The CDR3 consists of 14 residues. Trimming took 4 bases from V and 9 from J; bases not matched to a gene: 10. The germline V gene encodes CDR1 SGDLS and CDR2 YYNGEE. CDR3: CASSRGLREGEQFF. Written as DNA, the CDR3 is TGTGCCAGCAGCCGGGGACTCAGGGAGGGTGAGCAGTTCTTC.

The V call is TRBV5-6, the J call TRBJ1-1; D is uncertain. V was cut by 0 bases and J by 7 bases, with 19 bases left in between. The germline V gene encodes CDR1 SGHDT and CDR2 YYEEEE. There are 16 residues in the CDR3. The DNA for the CDR3 is TGTGCCAGCAGCTTGGGTGGCGGAGGCTTCTCGAATGAAGCTTTCTTT. This gives the protein CASSLGGGGFSNEAFF.

The chain uses TRBV5-6 and TRBJ2-7, with D hard to call. V gave up 0 bases and J gave up 5 bases, with 6 bases separating them. CDR3 length: 12 residues. Per germline, CDR1 SGHDT and CDR2 YYEEEE. The CDR3, as DNA: TGTGCCAGCAGCTTGGTGTCGGACGAGCAGTACTTC. It specifies CASSLVSDEQYF. The complete variable domain, with remaining parts taken from reference TRBV5-6 and TRBJ2-7, reads DAGVTQSPTHLIKTRGQQVTLRCSPKSGHDTVSWYQQALGQGPQFIFQYYEEEERQRGNFPDRFSGHQFPNYSSELNVNALLLGDSALYLCASSLVSDEQYFGPGTRLTVT.

The rearrangement uses TRBV6-1 and TRBJ1-5; D is perhaps TRBD1 (5 bases). The CDR3 is 13 residues long. The V end was cut by 7 bases, the J end by 6 bases, with 13 bases between. Germline V CDR1 and CDR2: MNHNS, SASEGT. This CDR3 is CASNIAGRQPQHF. The CDR3 region has the DNA TGTGCCAGCAATATAGCAGGGCGTCAGCCCCAGCATTTT.

The chain joins TRBV5-1 to TRBJ1-1; 7 bases agree with TRBD1. V trimming: 0 bases; J trimming: 1 base; junction bases outside the gene matches: 3. In germline, CDR1 is SGHRS, CDR2 YFSETQ. The CDR3 sequence is 15 residues long. In DNA form, the CDR3 reads TGCGCCAGCAGCTTGGTGACAGGGTCGAACACTGAAGCTTTCTTT. Protein: CASSLVTGSNTEAFF.

The chain is built from TRBV9 and TRBJ2-2; 7 positions match TRBD1. Germline V gene sequence: CDR1 SGDLS, CDR2 YYNGEE. V dropped 6 bases and J dropped 1; count of bases not matched to a gene: 6. The CDR3 covers 15 residues. CDR3 sequence: CASTPGQWNTGELFF. CDR3 DNA: TGTGCCAGCACTCCGGGACAGTGGAACACCGGGGAGCTGTTTTTT.

The V and J genes are TRBV9 and TRBJ2-1; D may be TRBD1 (5 bases). V lost 7 bases and J lost 8, with 16 bases in between. The CDR3 runs to 13 residues. Germline V gene sequence: CDR1 SGDLS, CDR2 YYNGEE. The CDR3 DNA reads as TGTGCCAGCGGTTTAGCAGGGATCGATGAGCAGTTCTTC. It translates to CASGLAGIDEQFF.

The rearrangement uses TRBV9 and TRBJ2-7, with TRBD1 matching 9 bases. This CDR3 is 15 amino acids long. The J segment lost 2 bases and the V segment lost 0 bases, leaving 3 bases of the junction unmatched. CDR1 and CDR2 from the germline V gene are SGDLS and YYNGEE. CDR3: CASSVGQGGTYEQYF. The CDR3 DNA reads TGTGCCAGCAGCGTAGGACAGGGGGGGACCTACGAGCAGTACTTC.

The chain uses TRBV27 and TRBJ2-7; tentatively, D is TRBD1 (7 bases). CDR1 MNHEY and CDR2 SMNVEV come from the germline V gene (reference sequence). V lost 8 bases to trimming and J lost 3 bases, with 26 bases between them. The CDR3 has 17 amino acids. The CDR3, as DNA: TGTGCCAGCGGCTCCGTACAATCCAGGGGGGTCTACTACGAGCAGTACTTC. Translation gives CASGSVQSRGVYYEQYF.

This chain links TRBV27 with TRBJ2-3, with 7 nucleotides matching TRBD2. CDR1 is MNHEY and CDR2 is SMNVEV in the germline V gene (reference sequence). Losses at the gene ends were 8 bases for V and 3 bases for J; bases not matched to a gene: 5. The CDR3 spans 13 residues. CDR3 amino acids: CASVPGGTDTQYF. Written as DNA, the CDR3 is TGTGCCAGCGTCCCGGGGGGAACAGATACGCAGTATTTT.

Here the CDR3 DNA reads TGCGCCAGCAGCTTTTCCGGGAAGAGCTCCTACGAGCAGTACTTC. This encodes CASSFSGKSSYEQYF. The V and J genes are TRBV5-1 and TRBJ2-5; possibly TRBD2 for D (5 bases). Judging by the DNA end, TRBJ2-7 fits better; the J call may be wrong. Germline V CDR1 and CDR2: SGHRS, YFSETQ. The CDR3 contains 15 residues.

V and J are TRBV15 and TRBJ1-1; no firm D call. V was shortened by 5 bases and J by 4 bases, with 32 bases between the two germline ends. Germline values: CDR1 LNHNV, CDR2 YYDKDF (reference sequence). The CDR3 runs to 20 residues. Written as DNA, the CDR3 is TGTGCCACCAGCCCCCCCTCGAGGGCGACCGGAGGGTGGTATGGCACTGAAGCTTTCTTT. It encodes CATSPPSRATGGWYGTEAFF.

The chain carries TRBV4-1 and TRBJ2-4, with no clear D. The germline V gene encodes CDR1 MGHRA and CDR2 YSYEKL. The CDR3 loop spans 17 amino acids. Trimming cost V 1 base and J 3 bases, with 16 bases left between them. The DNA for the CDR3 is TGCGCCAGCAGCCAAGCAGAGGCGAGTTACGGCAAAAACATTCAGTACTTC. This sequence encodes CASSQAEASYGKNIQYF.

The rearrangement joins TRBV5-5 to TRBJ2-2; maybe TRBD1 (6 bases). CDR1 is SGHKS and CDR2 is YYEKEE in the germline V gene (reference sequence). The CDR3 has 17 residues. Trimming took 2 bases from V and 8 from J, leaving 22 bases between them. The CDR3 loop reads CASSFQRDTTYGGELFF. CDR3 DNA: TGTGCCAGCAGCTTCCAACGGGACACCACATATGGGGGGGAGCTGTTTTTT.

V and J are TRBV19 and TRBJ2-5; maybe TRBD1 (6 bases). This CDR3 has 13 amino acids. Germline loops: CDR1 LNHDA, CDR2 SQIVND (reference sequence). Trimming took off 6 bases at V and 3 bases at J, with 11 bases between the two ends. This chain's CDR3 is CASSEDREETQYF. The DNA of the CDR3 is TGTGCCAGTAGCGAGGACAGAGAAGAGACCCAGTACTTC.

The CDR3 DNA sequence: TGTGCCAGCAGGGATCAGGGGGCGGATAATTCACCCCTCCACTTT. Translated: CASRDQGADNSPLHF. J is TRBJ1-6 and V is TRBV2, with 8 positions matching TRBD1. V dropped 6 bases and J dropped 5; count of bases not matched to a gene: 6. The germline V gene has CDR1 SNHLY and CDR2 FYNNEI. The CDR3 is made up of 15 amino acids.